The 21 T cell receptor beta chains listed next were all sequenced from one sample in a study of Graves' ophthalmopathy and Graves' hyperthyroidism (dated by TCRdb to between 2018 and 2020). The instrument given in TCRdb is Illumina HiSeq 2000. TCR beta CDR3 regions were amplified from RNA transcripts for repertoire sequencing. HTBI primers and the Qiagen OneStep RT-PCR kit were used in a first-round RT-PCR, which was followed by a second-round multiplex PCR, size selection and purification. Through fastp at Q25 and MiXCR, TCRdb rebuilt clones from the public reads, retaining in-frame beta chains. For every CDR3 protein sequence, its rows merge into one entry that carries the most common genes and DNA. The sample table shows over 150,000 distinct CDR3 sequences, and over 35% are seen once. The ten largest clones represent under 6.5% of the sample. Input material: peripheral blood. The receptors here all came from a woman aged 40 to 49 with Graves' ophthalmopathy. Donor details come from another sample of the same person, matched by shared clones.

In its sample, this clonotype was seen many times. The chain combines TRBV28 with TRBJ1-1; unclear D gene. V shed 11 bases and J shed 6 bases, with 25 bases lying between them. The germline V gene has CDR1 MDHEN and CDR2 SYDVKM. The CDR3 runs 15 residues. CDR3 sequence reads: CASLADKRWIPEAFF. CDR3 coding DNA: TGTGCCTCCCTGGCCGACAAGAGATGGATCCCTGAAGCTTTCTTT.

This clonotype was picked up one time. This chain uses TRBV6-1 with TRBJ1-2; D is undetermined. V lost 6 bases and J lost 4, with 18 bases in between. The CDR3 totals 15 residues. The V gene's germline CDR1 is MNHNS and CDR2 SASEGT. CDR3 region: CASSPPRVPVYGYTF. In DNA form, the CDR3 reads TGTGCCAGCAGCCCACCCCGCGTTCCGGTCTATGGCTACACCTTC.

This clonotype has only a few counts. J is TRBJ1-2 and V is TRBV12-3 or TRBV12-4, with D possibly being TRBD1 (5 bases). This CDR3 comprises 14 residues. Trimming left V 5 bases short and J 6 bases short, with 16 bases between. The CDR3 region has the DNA TGTGCCAGCAGTCGCGGGCCCAGGGTCGATGGCTACACCTTC. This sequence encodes CASSRGPRVDGYTF.

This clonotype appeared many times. The CDR3 loop reads CASSYPGRGLEETQYF. CDR3 sequence (DNA): TGTGCCAGCAGTTACCCGGGCCGGGGCCTCGAAGAGACCCAGTACTTC. V usage is TRBV6-2 or TRBV6-3 and J usage is TRBJ2-5, with D perhaps matching TRBD1 or TRBD2 (5 bases each). Per the germline V gene, CDR1 is MNHEY and CDR2 is SVGEGT. CDR3 length: 16 residues. V dropped 2 bases and J dropped 3 bases, with 16 bases sitting between them.

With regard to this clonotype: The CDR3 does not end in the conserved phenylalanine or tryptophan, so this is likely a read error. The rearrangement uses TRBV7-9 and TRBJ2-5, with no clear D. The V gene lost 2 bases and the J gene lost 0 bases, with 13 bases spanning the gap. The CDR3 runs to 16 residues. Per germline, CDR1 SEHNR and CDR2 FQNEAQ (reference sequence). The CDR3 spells CASSLRYQRDQETQYL. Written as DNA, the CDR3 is TGTGCCAGCAGCTTAAGGTACCAAAGGGACCAAGAGACCCAGTACCTC.

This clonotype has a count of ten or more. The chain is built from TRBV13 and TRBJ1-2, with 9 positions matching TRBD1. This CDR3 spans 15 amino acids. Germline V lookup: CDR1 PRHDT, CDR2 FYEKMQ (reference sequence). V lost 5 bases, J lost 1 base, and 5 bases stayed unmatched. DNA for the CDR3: TGTGCCAGCAGCGCACCGGGACAGGGTAACTATGGCTACACCTTC. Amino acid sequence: CASSAPGQGNYGYTF.

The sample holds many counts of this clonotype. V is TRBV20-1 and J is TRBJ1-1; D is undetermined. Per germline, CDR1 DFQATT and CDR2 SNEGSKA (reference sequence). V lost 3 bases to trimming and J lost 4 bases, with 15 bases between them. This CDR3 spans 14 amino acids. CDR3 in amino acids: CSASLEGSGTEAFF. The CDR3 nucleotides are TGCAGTGCTAGCCTTGAGGGATCGGGCACTGAAGCTTTCTTT.

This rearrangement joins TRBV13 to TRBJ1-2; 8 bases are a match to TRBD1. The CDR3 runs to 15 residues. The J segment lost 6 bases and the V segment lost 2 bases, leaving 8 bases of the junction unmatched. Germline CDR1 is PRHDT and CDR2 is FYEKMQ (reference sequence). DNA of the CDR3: TGTGCCAGCAGCTTACGCAGGGGGCAATCCCATGGCTACACCTTC. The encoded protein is CASSLRRGQSHGYTF.

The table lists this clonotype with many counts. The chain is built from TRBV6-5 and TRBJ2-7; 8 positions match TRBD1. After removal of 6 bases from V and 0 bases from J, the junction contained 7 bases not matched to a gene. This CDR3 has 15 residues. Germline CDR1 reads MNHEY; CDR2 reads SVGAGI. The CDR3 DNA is TGTGCCAGCAGAACCGACAGGGGAAACTCCTACGAGCAGTACTTC. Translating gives CASRTDRGNSYEQYF.

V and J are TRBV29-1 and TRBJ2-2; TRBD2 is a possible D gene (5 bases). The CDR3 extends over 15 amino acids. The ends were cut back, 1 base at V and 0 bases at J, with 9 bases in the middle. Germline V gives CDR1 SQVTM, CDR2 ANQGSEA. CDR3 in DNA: TGCAGCGTTGAAGGAGCCGGGACGAACACCGGGGAGCTGTTTTTT. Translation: CSVEGAGTNTGELFF.

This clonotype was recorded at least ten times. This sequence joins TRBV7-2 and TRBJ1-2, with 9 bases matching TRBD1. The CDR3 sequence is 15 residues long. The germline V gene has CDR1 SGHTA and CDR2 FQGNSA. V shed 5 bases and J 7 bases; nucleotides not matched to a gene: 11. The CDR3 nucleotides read TGTGCCAGCAGCGCCCCGGGACAGGGTCCCGGTGGCTACACCTTC. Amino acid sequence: CASSAPGQGPGGYTF.

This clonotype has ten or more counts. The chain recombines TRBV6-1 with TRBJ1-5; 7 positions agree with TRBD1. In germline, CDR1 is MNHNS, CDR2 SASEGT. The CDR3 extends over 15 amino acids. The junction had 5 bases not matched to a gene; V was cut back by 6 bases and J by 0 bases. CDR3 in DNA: TGTGCCAGCAGCCACAGGGGCGATAGCAATCAGCCCCAGCATTTT. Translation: CASSHRGDSNQPQHF.

This CDR3 reads CASSLNGTIQYEQYF. CDR3 sequence (DNA): TGTGCCAGCAGTTTGAACGGGACGATTCAATACGAGCAGTACTTC. The chain combines TRBV27 with TRBJ2-7; D is perhaps TRBD1 or TRBD2 (5 bases each). In germline, CDR1 is MNHEY, CDR2 SMNVEV (reference sequence). V lost 3 bases, J lost 4 bases, and 16 bases lay in between. This CDR3 region has 15 residues.

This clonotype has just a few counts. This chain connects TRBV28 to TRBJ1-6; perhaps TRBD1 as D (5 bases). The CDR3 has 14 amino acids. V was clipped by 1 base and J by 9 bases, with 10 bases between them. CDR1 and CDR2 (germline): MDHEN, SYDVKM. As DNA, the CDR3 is TGTGCCAGCAGTTTATCAGGGTATGGTTCACCCCTCCACTTT. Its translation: CASSLSGYGSPLHF. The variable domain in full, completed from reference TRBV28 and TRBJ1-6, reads DVKVTQSSRYLVKRTGEKVFLECVQDMDHENMFWYRQDPGLGLRLIYFSYDVKMKEKGDIPEGYSVSREKKERFSLILESASTNQTSMYLCASSLSGYGSPLHFGNGTRLTVT.

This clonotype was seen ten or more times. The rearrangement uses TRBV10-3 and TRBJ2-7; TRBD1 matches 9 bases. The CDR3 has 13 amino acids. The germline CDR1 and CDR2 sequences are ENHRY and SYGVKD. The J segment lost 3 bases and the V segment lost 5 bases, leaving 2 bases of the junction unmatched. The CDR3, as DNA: TGTGCCATCAGTCCGGGACAGGGCTACGAGCAGTACTTC. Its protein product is CAISPGQGYEQYF.

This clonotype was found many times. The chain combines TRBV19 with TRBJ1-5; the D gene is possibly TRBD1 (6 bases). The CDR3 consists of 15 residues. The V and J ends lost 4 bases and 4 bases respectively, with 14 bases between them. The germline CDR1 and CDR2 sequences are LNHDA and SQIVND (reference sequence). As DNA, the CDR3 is TGTGCCAGTAGTAGGAACAGGGCGTCAAATCAGCCCCAGCATTTT. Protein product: CASSRNRASNQPQHF. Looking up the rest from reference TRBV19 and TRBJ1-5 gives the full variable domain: DGGITQSPKYLFRKEGQNVTLSCEQNLNHDAMYWYRQDPGQGLRLIYYSQIVNDFQKGDIAEGYSVSREKKESFPLTVTSAQKNPTAFYLCASSRNRASNQPQHFGDGTRLSIL.

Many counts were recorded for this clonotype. CDR3 DNA sequence: TGTGCCAGCAGTGAAAAACAGCCCATGAACACCGGGGAGCTGTTTTTT. Its protein product is CASSEKQPMNTGELFF. The V gene is TRBV2, the J gene TRBJ2-2; D not certain. Trimming left V 2 bases short and J 1 base short, with 11 bases between. This CDR3 is built from 16 residues. From germline, CDR1 is SNHLY and CDR2 FYNNEI. The full variable domain, rest sourced from reference TRBV2 and TRBJ2-2, is EPEVTQTPSHQVTQMGQEVILRCVPISNHLYFYWYRQILGQKVEFLVSFYNNEISEKSEIFDDQFSVERPDGSNFTLKIRSTKLEDSAMYFCASSEKQPMNTGELFFGEGSRLTVL.

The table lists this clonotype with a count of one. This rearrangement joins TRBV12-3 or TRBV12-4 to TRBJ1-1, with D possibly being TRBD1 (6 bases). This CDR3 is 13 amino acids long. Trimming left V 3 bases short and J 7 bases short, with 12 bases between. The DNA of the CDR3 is TGTGCCAGCAGTTTCTCCAGGGGCGGTGAAGCTTTCTTT. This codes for CASSFSRGGEAFF.

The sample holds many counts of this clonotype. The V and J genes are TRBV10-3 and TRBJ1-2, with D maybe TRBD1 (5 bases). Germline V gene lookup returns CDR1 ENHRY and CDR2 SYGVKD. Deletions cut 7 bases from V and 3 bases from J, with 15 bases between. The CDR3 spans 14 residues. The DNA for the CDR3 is TGTGCCATCACCCCCGACCCCAGGGACTATGGCTACACCTTC. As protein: CAITPDPRDYGYTF.

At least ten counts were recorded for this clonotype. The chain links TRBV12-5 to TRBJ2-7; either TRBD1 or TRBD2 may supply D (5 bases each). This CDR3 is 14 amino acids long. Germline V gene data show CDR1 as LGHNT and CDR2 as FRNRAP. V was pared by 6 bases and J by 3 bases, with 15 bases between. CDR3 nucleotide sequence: TGTGCTAGTGGACTCTCGGGACGGATCTACGAGCAGTACTTC. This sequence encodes CASGLSGRIYEQYF.

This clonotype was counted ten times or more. For the CDR3, the DNA is TGTGCCAGCAGCTCCGACCCCGGGACAGGGGAGGACACTGAAGCTTTCTTT. This sequence encodes CASSSDPGTGEDTEAFF. The chain couples TRBV13 to TRBJ1-1, with TRBD1 identical over 10 bases. V lost 4 bases, J lost 3 bases, and 11 bases stayed unmatched. CDR1 and CDR2 from the germline V gene are PRHDT and FYEKMQ (reference sequence). The CDR3 loop spans 17 amino acids. Based on the CDR3 plus reference TRBV13 and TRBJ1-1, the full variable domain is AAGVIQSPRHLIKEKRETATLKCYPIPRHDTVYWYQQGPGQDPQFLISFYEKMQSDKGSIPDRFSAQQFSDYHSELNMSSLELGDSALYFCASSSDPGTGEDTEAFFGQGTRLTVV.